The next 13 T cell receptor beta chains were all read from a single sample in a study of cytomegalovirus exposure and HLA in healthy donors (dated by TCRdb to between 2016 and 2019). Preparation of the library involved the immunoSEQ multiplex PCR assay. For the multiplex PCR, a mixture combining 60 forward primers for TCR Vbeta segments and 13 reverse primers for TCR Jbeta segments was used. Sourced from immuneACCESS, this table was stored by TCRdb with only in-frame sequences that have V and J called. A share of the clones is absent; for the studies checked, an unresolved V gene accounts for under half, and the remainder has no known explanation. This sample holds roughly 77,000 clones; 10% were observed only once. The ten largest make up more than 20% of the sample. Sequencing was carried out using PBMCs. Receptors originate from a man aged 55-75 years in good health and CMV-seropositive.

The chain employs TRBV28 and TRBJ1-5; D might be TRBD1 (5 bases). The CDR3 covers 16 residues. Trimming removed 6 bases from V and 0 bases from J, with 15 bases in between. The germline CDR1 and CDR2 sequences are MDHEN and SYDVKM. CDR3 DNA: TGTGCCAGCAGCTCAGGGAAGGGCTATAGCAATCAGCCCCAGCATTTT. Its protein is CASSSGKGYSNQPQHF.

The rearrangement joins TRBV6-5 to TRBJ2-7; 11 nucleotides line up with TRBD1. The CDR3 contains 15 residues. Germline CDR1 is MNHEY and CDR2 is SVGAGI. With V trimmed by 6 bases and J by 5 bases, 9 bases remained unmatched. CDR3 sequence (DNA): TGTGCCAGCAGCTACAGAGGACAGGGGGCTCACGAGCAGTACTTC. Amino acid sequence: CASSYRGQGAHEQYF.

CDR3 in amino acids: CASTAQGPSNIQYF. The CDR3 DNA is TGTGCCAGCACGGCCCAGGGGCCGAGCAACATTCAGTACTTC. The chain employs TRBV28 and TRBJ2-4, with TRBD1 as a possible D gene (6 bases). The CDR3 runs 14 residues. The V and J ends lost 7 bases and 7 bases respectively, with 17 bases between them. Germline V CDR1 and CDR2: MDHEN, SYDVKM. Combining the CDR3 with reference TRBV28 and TRBJ2-4 gives the whole variable domain DVKVTQSSRYLVKRTGEKVFLECVQDMDHENMFWYRQDPGLGLRLIYFSYDVKMKEKGDIPEGYSVSREKKERFSLILESASTNQTSMYLCASTAQGPSNIQYFGAGTRLSVL.

This clone was counted only a few times. The V call is TRBV6-6, the J call TRBJ2-1; D is undetermined. Trimming removed 0 bases from V and 0 bases from J, with 9 bases in between. This CDR3 comprises 16 residues. Germline V gives CDR1 MNHNY, CDR2 SVGAGI (reference sequence). CDR3 coding DNA: TGTGCCAGCAGTTACTCACAGTTAACCTCCTACAATGAGCAGTTCTTC. This encodes CASSYSQLTSYNEQFF.

The chain couples TRBV6-5 to TRBJ2-5; TRBD2 aligns across 11 bases. The CDR3 covers 15 residues. V shed 5 bases, J shed 5 bases, and the junction held 7 bases outside the gene matches. Germline lookup yields CDR1 MNHEY and CDR2 SVGAGI. CDR3 region: CASSRGLADGETQYF. CDR3 DNA sequence: TGTGCCAGCAGTAGGGGACTAGCGGACGGTGAGACCCAGTACTTC.

This sequence joins TRBV19 and TRBJ2-2; D not resolved. V shed 7 bases and J shed 7 bases, with 7 bases lying between them. The CDR3 is 11 residues long. CDR1 is LNHDA, CDR2 SQIVND, per germline (reference sequence). CDR3 sequence reads: CASTSFGELFF. CDR3 DNA: TGTGCCAGTACGAGTTTCGGGGAGCTGTTTTTT.

V is TRBV18 and J is TRBJ2-7, with D perhaps TRBD2 (5 bases). The CDR3 has 14 amino acids. Germline V gives CDR1 KGHSH, CDR2 LQKENI. The ends were cut back, 5 bases at V and 2 bases at J, with 13 bases in the middle. CDR3 region: CASSTSGIPYEQYF. The DNA of the CDR3 is TGTGCCAGCTCAACCAGCGGAATCCCCTACGAGCAGTACTTC.

The V call is TRBV2, the J call TRBJ2-1; 10 bases line up with TRBD2. The germline gives CDR1 SNHLY, CDR2 FYNNEI. V shed 8 bases, J shed 7 bases, and the junction held 11 bases outside the gene matches. The CDR3 is made up of 15 amino acids. This CDR3 reads CASAATSGFRNEQFF. CDR3 nucleotides: TGTGCCAGCGCCGCGACTAGCGGGTTTCGGAATGAGCAGTTCTTC.

This clone showed up just a few times. V gene TRBV30 combines with J gene TRBJ2-7, with TRBD1 as a possible D gene (6 bases). Germline loops: CDR1 GTSNPN, CDR2 SVGIG (reference sequence). The CDR3 is 13 amino acids. Trimming took 2 bases from V and 2 from J, leaving 10 bases between them. The CDR3 nucleotides are TGTGCCTGGAGTCCACAGGGCCCCTACGAGCAGTACGTC. Amino acids: CAWSPQGPYEQYV.

The DNA of the CDR3 is TGTGCCAGCAGGACGGGGGCAACTAATGAAAAACTGTTTTTT. Translated: CASRTGATNEKLFF. This rearrangement joins TRBV28 to TRBJ1-4; a weak D match, TRBD1 (5 bases). The CDR3 has 14 amino acids. The V gene's germline CDR1 is MDHEN and CDR2 SYDVKM. With 6 bases removed from V and 0 bases from J, the gap between germline ends came to 8 bases.

This clone appeared a few times. The rearrangement joins TRBV9 to TRBJ2-3, with 9 bases fitting TRBD2. The V gene's germline CDR1 is SGDLS and CDR2 YYNGEE. The CDR3 is made up of 16 amino acids. J was trimmed by 0 bases and V by 1 base; bases with no gene match: 3. CDR3 protein: CASSVLAGGSTDTQYF. The CDR3 DNA sequence: TGTGCCAGCAGCGTACTGGCGGGGGGGAGCACAGATACGCAGTATTTT.

Only one count was recorded for this clone. V gene TRBV10-3 combines with J gene TRBJ2-7; 11 bases line up with TRBD2. With V trimmed by 10 bases and J by 2 bases, 10 bases remained unmatched. This CDR3 region has 15 residues. CDR1 and CDR2 (germline): ENHRY, SYGVKD. In DNA, the CDR3 is TGTGCCACGAGGATAGGGACTAGCGGCCCCTACGAGCAGTACTTC. It yields the protein CATRIGTSGPYEQYF.

There are a few counts of this clone. This chain connects TRBV7-2 to TRBJ2-1, with 10 bases that match TRBD2. CDR3 length equals 15 residues. The V gene end was trimmed by 5 bases and the J gene end by 1 base; junction bases not matched to a gene: 2. In germline, CDR1 is SGHTA, CDR2 FQGNSA. The CDR3 nucleotides are TGTGCCAGCAGCGAGACTAGCGGGTCCTACAATGAGCAGTTCTTC. Translated: CASSETSGSYNEQFF. The full variable domain, with the rest looked up from reference TRBV7-2 and TRBJ2-1, is GAGVSQSPSNKVTEKGKDVELRCDPISGHTALYWYRQSLGQGLEFLIYFQGNSAPDKSGLPSDRFSAERTGGSVSTLTIQRTQQEDSAVYLCASSETSGSYNEQFFGPGTRLTVL.